The 2 T cell receptor beta chains below come from one sample, sequenced in a study of cytomegalovirus exposure and HLA in healthy donors. It was with 60 Vbeta and 13 Jbeta primers that the PCR ran. Produced via immunoSEQ multiplex PCR; TCRdb's table is partial and in-frame only. This sample has approximately 160,000 clones; approximately 84% occur once, and the top ten carry about 0.37%. Sequences were obtained from PBMCs. These receptors were collected from a boy aged 2 to 9 in good health and CMV-seronegative.

V is TRBV6-1 and J is TRBJ2-1; weak D call: TRBD2 (5 bases). CDR3 length equals 15 residues. Trimming cost V 2 bases and J 8 bases, with 16 bases left between them. Germline V gene sequence: CDR1 MNHNS, CDR2 SASEGT. Here the CDR3 reads CASSEPPRTGYEQFF. The CDR3 nucleotides are TGTGCCAGCAGTGAACCGCCTCGGACGGGATATGAGCAGTTCTTC.

This clone was picked up one time. This CDR3 is CASSPGRTGIGERYEQYF. In nucleotides, the CDR3 is TGTGCCAGCAGCCCCGGAAGGACAGGGATCGGCGAGAGGTACGAGCAGTACTTC. J is TRBJ2-7 and V is TRBV7-9; 8 bases line up with TRBD1. Germline-derived CDR1 and CDR2 are SEHNR and FQNEAQ (reference sequence). V lost 5 bases to trimming and J lost 4 bases; unmatched junction nucleotides: 19. This CDR3 is 18 amino acids long.